This TCR beta chain was recovered during a study of CD8+ T cells in alopecia areata. The CDR3 spans 11 residues. Per the germline V gene, CDR1 is SGHDT and CDR2 is YYEEEE. Trimming took off 2 bases at V and 6 bases at J, with 3 bases between the two ends. After isolation, RNA underwent reverse transcription to generate cDNA as the sequencing template. Profiled with immunoSEQ multiplex PCR; TCRdb holds only in-frame clones, not every one. The table shows about 140,000 clones, with around 87% occurring only once. As to treatment: oral pan-JAK inhibitor, 5-10 mg twice daily. Punch biopsies of lesional scalp, plus peripheral blood, were taken from alopecia areata patients.

The rearrangement uses TRBV5-6 and TRBJ1-5; unclear D gene. This specimen was CD8+ T cells sorted from blood, taken at week 4, from a patient treated with tofacitinib. This receptor was obtained from a human donor with alopecia areata. CDR3 DNA sequence: TGTGCCAGCAGCTTAGCTCAGCCCCAGCATTTT. It yields the protein CASSLAQPQHF.